A selection of T cell receptor beta chains follows, all from one sample in a study of T cell changes during pregnancy in multiple sclerosis. Method: immunoSEQ multiplex PCR; TCRdb's copy keeps in-frame clones and lacks some. The sample contains around 75,000 clones, around 90% of which appear only once. The sequences come from CD4+ T cells from peripheral blood mononuclear cells, collected in the third trimester of pregnancy. All receptors come from a female donor in good health, enrolled as a control in a pregnancy study. Both conserved end residues are part of each CDR3. A D gene is named only where the DNA matches it firmly.

v_gene: TRBV29-1
j_gene: TRBJ2-2
d_gene: .
CDR3aa: CSVEPREYTGELFF
CDR3nt: TGCAGCGTTGAACCCCGGGAATACACCGGGGAGCTGTTTTTT

v_gene: TRBV2
j_gene: TRBJ1-2
d_gene: .
CDR3aa: CASSEAGQGWGGYTF
CDR3nt: TGTGCCAGCAGTGAAGCTGGCCAGGGGTGGGGAGGCTACACCTTC

v_gene: TRBV7-2
j_gene: TRBJ2-5
d_gene: TRBD1
CDR3aa: CASSPGQGRETQYF
CDR3nt: TGTGCCAGCAGCCCCGGACAGGGTCGAGAGACCCAGTACTTC

v_gene: TRBV9
j_gene: TRBJ2-7
d_gene: TRBD1
CDR3aa: CASSEGGGQGLEQYF
CDR3nt: TGTGCCAGCAGCGAGGGAGGGGGACAGGGTCTGGAGCAGTACTTC

v_gene: TRBV7-2
j_gene: TRBJ2-1
d_gene: TRBD2
CDR3aa: CASSLRAGGITVEQFF
CDR3nt: TGTGCCAGCAGCTTAAGAGCGGGGGGTATTACAGTGGAGCAGTTCTTC

v_gene: TRBV6-6
j_gene: TRBJ1-2
d_gene: .
CDR3aa: CASSYLAADGYTF
CDR3nt: TGTGCCAGCAGTTACCTCGCGGCGGATGGCTACACCTTC

v_gene: TRBV18
j_gene: TRBJ2-3
d_gene: TRBD1
CDR3aa: CASSLGTGGRSTDTQYF
CDR3nt: TGTGCCAGCTCACTCGGGACAGGGGGTCGTAGCACAGATACGCAGTATTTT

v_gene: TRBV5-1
j_gene: TRBJ2-5
d_gene: .
CDR3aa: CASSDRQETQYF
CDR3nt: TGCGCCAGCAGCGACAGGCAAGAGACCCAGTACTTC

v_gene: TRBV14
j_gene: TRBJ1-1
d_gene: .
CDR3aa: CASSSHRDGTEAFF
CDR3nt: TGTGCCAGCAGCTCCCACAGGGACGGCACTGAAGCTTTCTTT

v_gene: TRBV4-3
j_gene: TRBJ1-4
d_gene: .
CDR3aa: CASSQDHRATNEKLFF
CDR3nt: TGCGCCAGCAGCCAAGATCACAGAGCAACTAATGAAAAACTGTTTTTT

v_gene: TRBV6-5
j_gene: TRBJ1-5
d_gene: .
CDR3aa: CASSYSTGGGQPQHF
CDR3nt: TGTGCCAGCAGTTACTCAACGGGGGGTGGCCAGCCCCAGCATTTT